Listed here are 21 T cell receptor beta chains from one sample, sequenced in a study of blood T cell repertoires in COVID-19. Assay: immunoSEQ multiplex PCR; the TCRdb copy retains only in-frame clones and omits some. The sample lists tens of thousands of clones; around 85% were seen once. Sequencing input: peripheral blood. These receptors were collected from a woman of 80 years or more with active or convalescent COVID-19.

V usage is TRBV5-4 and J usage is TRBJ1-1; D remains ambiguous. The CDR3 is 15 residues long. Germline V gene data show CDR1 as SGHNT and CDR2 as YYREEE (reference sequence). Trimming shortened V by 3 bases and J by 4 bases, and 16 bases separated the two germline ends. CDR3 loop: CASSSASWRSTEAFF. The CDR3 DNA follows: TGTGCCAGCAGCTCCGCAAGTTGGAGGTCCACTGAAGCTTTCTTT.

The chain is built from TRBV3-1 (or the pseudogene TRBV3-2) and TRBJ2-1; 11 bases are a match to TRBD2. The germline V gene has CDR1 LGHDT and CDR2 YNNKEL (reference sequence). The CDR3 has 16 amino acids. Trimming took 2 bases from V and 9 from J; bases not matched to a gene: 9. CDR3 residues: CASSQPTSGSLGEQFF. The CDR3 DNA reads as TGTGCCAGCAGCCAACCCACTAGCGGGAGTCTCGGTGAGCAGTTCTTC.

This clone showed up just a few times. CDR3 sequence (DNA): TGCAGTGCTAGAGGAGGGAACGAGCAGTACTTC. Its protein product is CSARGGNEQYF. V gene TRBV20-1 combines with J gene TRBJ2-7; possible D gene TRBD2, 5 bases. This CDR3 is 11 amino acids long. Looked up from germline, CDR1 is DFQATT and CDR2 is SNEGSKA (reference sequence). V was trimmed by 1 base and J by 5 bases, leaving 6 bases between them.

This chain connects TRBV28 to TRBJ2-3, with TRBD2 matching 7 bases. CDR1 MDHEN and CDR2 SYDVKM come from the germline V gene. The V and J ends lost 6 bases and 3 bases, in that order; junction bases with no gene match: 12. This CDR3 spans 16 amino acids. The CDR3 DNA reads TGTGCCAGCAGCTCCTCGTGGGGGGGATCGACAGATACGCAGTATTTT. Encoded protein: CASSSSWGGSTDTQYF.

This clone was seen more than once but under ten times. J is TRBJ2-5 and V is TRBV11-1, with TRBD2 identical over 7 bases. Germline values: CDR1 SGHAT, CDR2 FQDESV (reference sequence). With 3 bases clipped from V and 2 bases from J, the junction kept 9 bases outside the gene matches. The CDR3 extends over 16 amino acids. The CDR3 DNA follows: TGTGCCAGCAGCTTTATGTCCCTAGCGGAGCAAGAGACCCAGTACTTC. Its translation is CASSFMSLAEQETQYF.

The chain is built from TRBV24-1 and TRBJ2-5; D possibly corresponds to TRBD1 (5 bases). Germline V gene lookup returns CDR1 KGHDR and CDR2 SFDVKD. V gave up 4 bases and J gave up 1 base, with 15 bases separating them. The CDR3 contains 16 residues. CDR3 amino acids: CATSDLGHSFQETQYF. Written as DNA, the CDR3 is TGTGCCACCAGTGACCTGGGGCACTCATTCCAAGAGACCCAGTACTTC.

This rearrangement joins TRBV6-2 or TRBV6-3 to TRBJ1-3; D perhaps matches TRBD1 (6 bases). The V end lost 0 bases, the J end lost 2 bases, and 11 bases lay between the germline ends. This CDR3 has 16 amino acids. The V gene's germline CDR1 is MNHEY and CDR2 SVGEGT. The CDR3 DNA reads TGTGCCAGCAGTTACTCGACAGGCCAGACTGGAAACACCATATATTTT. It translates to CASSYSTGQTGNTIYF.

This clone was seen a handful of times. The chain has TRBV5-1 and TRBJ2-7; tentatively, D is TRBD2 (6 bases). Trimming shortened V by 1 base and J by 4 bases, and 12 bases separated the two germline ends. Germline V lookup: CDR1 SGHRS, CDR2 YFSETQ. This CDR3 region has 14 residues. This chain's CDR3 is CASSLSGLVYEQYF. Written as DNA, the CDR3 is TGCGCCAGCAGCTTGAGCGGGTTAGTTTACGAGCAGTACTTC.

This clone was counted between two and nine times. The chain recombines TRBV2 with TRBJ2-6, with D possibly TRBD1 on 5 matching bases. Germline-derived CDR1 and CDR2 are SNHLY and FYNNEI. The CDR3 is 14 residues long. Trimming removed 6 bases at V and 0 bases at J, with 6 bases between. The CDR3 here is CASRGVSGANVLTF. Written as DNA, the CDR3 is TGTGCCAGCAGAGGGGTCTCTGGGGCCAACGTCCTGACTTTC.

The chain employs TRBV9 and TRBJ2-3; weak D call: TRBD2 (7 bases). The germline V gene encodes CDR1 SGDLS and CDR2 YYNGEE. The V end was cut by 0 bases, the J end by 6 bases, with 14 bases between. CDR3 length: 15 residues. The CDR3 sequence: CASSVGGGPRDTQYF. The CDR3 DNA sequence: TGTGCCAGCAGCGTAGGCGGGGGCCCTCGCGATACGCAGTATTTT.

This clone was counted a single time. This chain connects TRBV30 to TRBJ2-7; D is ambiguous. The germline V and J ends were trimmed by 0 bases and 6 bases, with 9 bases remaining between them. This CDR3 has 12 residues. Germline V gives CDR1 GTSNPN, CDR2 SVGIG (reference sequence). The CDR3: CAWSVQPFEQYF. For the CDR3, the DNA is TGTGCCTGGAGTGTACAACCCTTCGAGCAGTACTTC.

This clone was detected ten times or more. This chain links TRBV6-1 with TRBJ2-1; D perhaps matches TRBD2 (5 bases). Germline V gene data show CDR1 as MNHNS and CDR2 as SASEGT. V dropped 1 base and J dropped 10 bases, with 14 bases sitting between them. The CDR3 runs 14 residues. The CDR3 here is CASSEVSGAREQFF. DNA of the CDR3: TGTGCCAGCAGTGAAGTAAGCGGAGCACGCGAGCAGTTCTTC.

V usage is TRBV2 and J usage is TRBJ1-1; no clear D. The germline V gene has CDR1 SNHLY and CDR2 FYNNEI. There are 15 residues in the CDR3. V gave up 1 base and J gave up 1 base, with 10 bases separating them. The CDR3 is CASSEGAPANTEAFF. CDR3 nucleotide sequence: TGTGCCAGCAGTGAAGGGGCTCCGGCGAACACTGAAGCTTTCTTT.

The chain links TRBV5-1 to TRBJ2-7; 12 bases match TRBD2. The trim removed 3 bases at V and 1 base at J, leaving 11 bases unmatched. The CDR3 contains 18 residues. Looked up from germline, CDR1 is SGHRS and CDR2 is YFSETQ. CDR3 sequence: CASSSLAGGRSGSYEQYF. DNA for the CDR3: TGCGCCAGCAGCTCCCTAGCGGGAGGGCGATCAGGATCCTACGAGCAGTACTTC.

V gene TRBV3-1 (or the pseudogene TRBV3-2) combines with J gene TRBJ2-3, with 7 bases identical to TRBD1. After removal of 4 bases from V and 0 bases from J, the junction contained 7 bases not matched to a gene. This CDR3 is 16 amino acids long. The V gene's germline CDR1 is LGHDT and CDR2 YNNKEL (reference sequence). In nucleotides, the CDR3 is TGTGCCAGCAGCCCTTGGGACAGAATCAGCACAGATACGCAGTATTTT. Amino acid sequence: CASSPWDRISTDTQYF.

The chain carries TRBV27 and TRBJ2-1; 7 nucleotides align to TRBD2. This CDR3 has 13 residues. Germline V gene lookup returns CDR1 MNHEY and CDR2 SMNVEV (reference sequence). With V trimmed by 4 bases and J by 4 bases, 1 base remained unmatched. The CDR3 sequence is CASSWREYNEQFF. In nucleotides, the CDR3 is TGTGCCAGCAGTTGGCGGGAGTACAATGAGCAGTTCTTC.

This chain joins TRBV7-3 and TRBJ1-1, with D perhaps matching TRBD1 (5 bases). Germline values: CDR1 SGHTA, CDR2 FQGTGA. The CDR3 contains 13 residues. V was pared by 5 bases and J by 4 bases, with 11 bases between. CDR3 sequence (DNA): TGTGCCAGCAGCCCTACAGGCGTCACTGAAGCTTTCTTT. This encodes CASSPTGVTEAFF.

The chain is built from TRBV13 and TRBJ1-4; D is ambiguous. CDR1 PRHDT and CDR2 FYEKMQ come from the germline V gene (reference sequence). This CDR3 comprises 12 residues. V lost 3 bases and J 8 bases, leaving 7 bases between the germline ends. The CDR3 loop is CASSFPMEKLFF. The CDR3 nucleotides are TGTGCCAGCAGCTTCCCTATGGAAAAACTGTTTTTT.

J is TRBJ2-3 and V is TRBV5-1; 10 bases agree with TRBD1. Losses at the gene ends were 2 bases for V and 2 bases for J; bases not matched to a gene: 8. Germline-derived CDR1 and CDR2 are SGHRS and YFSETQ. The CDR3 length is 17 residues. CDR3 residues: CASSLGTGDSITDTQYF. The CDR3 DNA follows: TGCGCCAGCAGCTTAGGGACAGGGGACAGCATCACAGATACGCAGTATTTT. The full variable domain, completed using reference TRBV5-1 and TRBJ2-3, is KAGVTQTPRYLIKTRGQQVTLSCSPISGHRSVSWYQQTPGQGLQFLFEYFSETQRNKGNFPGRFSGRQFSNSRSEMNVSTLELGDSALYLCASSLGTGDSITDTQYFGPGTRLTVL.

V and J are TRBV7-2 and TRBJ2-7; 10 bases are a match to TRBD2. The CDR3 sequence is 17 residues long. Unmatched junction bases numbered 14, after V lost 5 bases and J lost 4 bases. Germline V CDR1 and CDR2: SGHTA, FQGNSA. The CDR3 is CASSLRGAGGHPYEQYF. In DNA, the CDR3 is TGTGCCAGCAGCCTAAGGGGAGCGGGGGGGCACCCTTACGAGCAGTACTTC. The variable domain in full, completed from reference TRBV7-2 and TRBJ2-7, reads GAGVSQSPSNKVTEKGKDVELRCDPISGHTALYWYRQSLGQGLEFLIYFQGNSAPDKSGLPSDRFSAERTGGSVSTLTIQRTQQEDSAVYLCASSLRGAGGHPYEQYFGPGTRLTVT.

Details on this clone: The same CDR3 also results from other DNA sequences found in this sample. The chain couples TRBV30 to TRBJ2-7, with D possibly being TRBD2 (7 bases). There are 14 residues in the CDR3. V lost 1 base and J lost 5, with 15 bases in between. Germline CDR1 reads GTSNPN; CDR2 reads SVGIG (reference sequence). The DNA of the CDR3 is TGTGCCTGGAGTGGGGGTCGGGGGGCCGACGAGCAGTACTTC. This sequence encodes CAWSGGRGADEQYF.